Below, one T cell receptor (beta chain) is given with its context. CDR3 length: 18 residues. In germline, CDR1 is ENHRY, CDR2 SYGVKD. The V gene end was trimmed by 0 bases and the J gene end by 9 bases; junction bases not matched to a gene: 12. This sample stems from a study of blood T cell repertoires in COVID-19. Whole-study context: Nucleic acid was either cDNA or gDNA, and it came from T cells, B-cell-depleted T cells, or PBMCs.

Across about two dozen US areas, participants ranged in age from about 18 to 100 years. Which cohort a participant joined came from the clinical history participants gave. In the authors' workflow: The authors estimated nucleated cell counts from reference gene primer amplification. The protocol was immunoSEQ multiplex PCR, while the TCRdb copy is restricted to in-frame clones and leaves out a portion. That table is the source of V, J and clone size, and D and trimming were worked out from the DNA. The table includes fewer than 350,000 clones, about nine tenths detected once. The sequencing input was PBMCs or T cells enriched from blood (not recorded which). This sequence joins TRBV10-3 and TRBJ2-7, with 15 positions matching TRBD2. The source of this sequence is a man aged 60 to 75 who had recovered from COVID-19. The CDR3 loop reads CAISESSGWTSGREAQYF. As DNA, the CDR3 is TGTGCCATCAGTGAGTCGTCCGGGTGGACTAGCGGGAGGGAGGCGCAGTACTTC.